Listed here are 27 T cell receptor beta chains from one sample, sequenced in a study of cytomegalovirus exposure and HLA in healthy donors (TCRdb year 2017). Libraries came from the immunoSEQ multiplex PCR assay. For the multiplex PCR, a mixture combining 60 forward primers for TCR Vbeta segments and 13 reverse primers for TCR Jbeta segments was used. TCRdb took this table from immuneACCESS and kept in-frame rearrangements with V and J called. Such tables lack part of the clones; where checked against another copy, unresolved V genes explain under half of the gap, and the rest is unexplained. In all, the sample holds hundreds of thousands of clones, and around four fifths of those were seen once. The top ten hold 3.5% to 4% of the sample. The sequenced sample was PBMCs. All receptors come from a male donor in good health and CMV-seronegative.

This clone occurred once. In nucleotides, the CDR3 is TGTGCCAGCAGGGGGACTAGCGGAAACAATGAGCAGTTCTTC. This translates into CASRGTSGNNEQFF. V and J are TRBV7-9 and TRBJ2-1; TRBD2 matches at 11 bases. V dropped 6 bases and J dropped 5; count of bases not matched to a gene: 3. The CDR3 loop spans 14 amino acids. The V gene's germline CDR1 is SEHNR and CDR2 FQNEAQ (reference sequence).

The chain uses TRBV6-1 and TRBJ2-7, with 8 bases fitting TRBD1. CDR1 is MNHNS and CDR2 is SASEGT in the germline V gene. This CDR3 comprises 13 residues. V trimming: 8 bases; J trimming: 4 bases; junction bases outside the gene matches: 7. The CDR3 DNA reads as TGTGCCAGCGGAGGACAGGGCGGATACGAGCAGTACTTC. Protein product: CASGGQGGYEQYF.

The genes are TRBV19 and TRBJ2-3, with 7 bases lining up with TRBD2. Germline values: CDR1 LNHDA, CDR2 SQIVND (reference sequence). The CDR3 length is 15 residues. Trimming took 4 bases from V and 3 from J; bases not matched to a gene: 7. The CDR3 spells CASSTGGGETDTQYF. In DNA, the CDR3 is TGTGCCAGTAGTACCGGCGGGGGTGAGACAGATACGCAGTATTTT.

The chain has TRBV28 and TRBJ1-4; 7 bases are shared with TRBD1. This CDR3 region has 15 residues. V gave up 4 bases and J gave up 5 bases; unmatched junction bases: 7. Germline V CDR1 and CDR2: MDHEN, SYDVKM. The CDR3 DNA follows: TGTGCCAGCAGTTCGGCAGGGGGTAGCAATGAAAAACTGTTTTTT. Translated, it gives CASSSAGGSNEKLFF.

The chain employs TRBV5-1 and TRBJ2-5; 9 bases fit TRBD1. The J call may be faulty, since TRBJ2-7 better matches the DNA end. This CDR3 contains 12 residues. CDR1 is SGHRS and CDR2 is YFSETQ in the germline V gene. CDR3 coding DNA: TGCGCCAGCAACAGGGGGCGCGGCGAGCAGTACTTC. This translates into CASNRGRGEQYF.

This clone was recorded once. This CDR3 is CASSPPGGSNEKLFF. The CDR3 nucleotides are TGTGCCAGCAGCCCCCCAGGGGGTTCTAATGAAAAACTGTTTTTT. V usage is TRBV11-2 and J usage is TRBJ1-4; TRBD1 agrees at 7 bases. The CDR3 totals 15 residues. The ends lost 5 bases at V and 3 bases at J; junction bases unmatched: 6. Germline V gene lookup returns CDR1 SGHAT and CDR2 FQNNGV.

This clone was counted a few times. The rearrangement links TRBV5-4 to TRBJ2-2; perhaps TRBD1 as D (5 bases). The CDR3 is 15 residues long. The germline V and J ends were trimmed by 4 bases and 2 bases, with 12 bases remaining between them. Germline CDR1 SGHNT, CDR2 YYREEE (reference sequence). CDR3 sequence (DNA): TGTGCCAGCAGCCTGGGGCAGGGAAACACCGGGGAGCTGTTTTTT. Translated, it gives CASSLGQGNTGELFF. Together with reference TRBV5-4 and TRBJ2-2, the CDR3 gives the full variable domain: ETGVTQSPTHLIKTRGQQVTLRCSSQSGHNTVSWYQQALGQGPQFIFQYYREEENGRGNFPPRFSGLQFPNYSSELNVNALELDDSALYLCASSLGQGNTGELFFGEGSRLTVL.

This chain connects TRBV7-3 to TRBJ2-1; 11 bases are shared with TRBD2. The length of the CDR3 is 15 residues. Per germline, CDR1 SGHTA and CDR2 FQGTGA. The J segment lost 6 bases and the V segment lost 5 bases, leaving 6 bases of the junction unmatched. CDR3 nucleotide sequence: TGTGCCAGCAGCAGACTAGCGGGACTCGGCAATGAGCAGTTCTTC. It specifies CASSRLAGLGNEQFF.

The gene calls are TRBV4-1 and TRBJ2-5, with D perhaps matching TRBD2 (6 bases). V was pared by 3 bases and J by 5 bases, with 22 bases between. From germline, CDR1 is MGHRA and CDR2 YSYEKL. The CDR3 covers 17 residues. The CDR3 DNA follows: TGCGCCAGCAGCCATCCTCCGGGAGCCACGGCCCAGGAGACCCAGTACTTC. Translating it yields CASSHPPGATAQETQYF.

This clone was detected only a few times. The CDR3 DNA follows: TGTGCCACCAGCAGAGCACAAGAGACCCAGTACTTC. Amino acids: CATSRAQETQYF. The chain is built from TRBV15 and TRBJ2-5; D not certain. Trimming took off 1 base at V and 2 bases at J, with 2 bases between the two ends. The germline gives CDR1 LNHNV, CDR2 YYDKDF (reference sequence). This CDR3 has 12 amino acids.

This chain connects TRBV19 to TRBJ1-1; a possible D gene is TRBD1 (5 bases). Trimming shortened V by 10 bases and J by 4 bases, and 10 bases separated the two germline ends. CDR1 LNHDA and CDR2 SQIVND come from the germline V gene (reference sequence). The length of the CDR3 is 11 residues. In DNA form, the CDR3 reads TGTGCCACAGGGATGGGCACTGAAGCTTTCTTT. Its translation is CATGMGTEAFF.

In this sample, this clone turned up a few times. The genes are TRBV2 and TRBJ2-2; D is possibly TRBD1 (5 bases). The CDR3 length is 14 residues. The V end lost 6 bases, the J end lost 1 base, and 9 bases lay between the germline ends. Germline CDR1 reads SNHLY; CDR2 reads FYNNEI. Here the CDR3 reads CASRWGLNTGELFF. The CDR3 nucleotides are TGTGCCAGCAGGTGGGGCCTGAACACCGGGGAGCTGTTTTTT.

The rearrangement links TRBV5-8 to TRBJ2-7, with 8 bases that match TRBD2. Losses at the gene ends were 6 bases for V and 1 base for J; bases not matched to a gene: 6. This CDR3 spans 14 amino acids. Per the germline V gene, CDR1 is SGHTS and CDR2 is YDEGEE. The CDR3 nucleotides are TGTGCCAGCAAAGGACTAGCCCTATCCTACGAGCAGTACTTC. Translation: CASKGLALSYEQYF.

The chain joins TRBV6-1 to TRBJ2-5; 12 nucleotides line up with TRBD2. This CDR3 has 15 amino acids. The V gene's germline CDR1 is MNHNS and CDR2 SASEGT. The trim removed 8 bases at V and 4 bases at J, leaving 8 bases unmatched. Written as DNA, the CDR3 is TGTGCCAGCGTCCTAGCGGGAGGGAGGGGAGAGACCCAGTACTTC. Residues: CASVLAGGRGETQYF.

V and J are TRBV5-1 and TRBJ2-7; a possible D gene is TRBD1 (5 bases). Trimming cost V 0 bases and J 7 bases, with 11 bases left between them. Germline CDR1 is SGHRS and CDR2 is YFSETQ. This CDR3 region has 13 residues. CDR3 residues: CASSLEGMREQYF. The CDR3 bases are TGCGCCAGCAGCTTGGAGGGGATGAGAGAGCAGTACTTC. The full variable domain, its missing parts supplied by reference TRBV5-1 and TRBJ2-7, is KAGVTQTPRYLIKTRGQQVTLSCSPISGHRSVSWYQQTPGQGLQFLFEYFSETQRNKGNFPGRFSGRQFSNSRSEMNVSTLELGDSALYLCASSLEGMREQYFGPGTRLTVT.

The V gene is TRBV15, the J gene TRBJ2-2; tentatively, D is TRBD2 (5 bases). Per germline, CDR1 LNHNV and CDR2 YYDKDF (reference sequence). The CDR3 runs 14 residues. The V gene lost 2 bases and the J gene lost 6 bases, with 10 bases spanning the gap. The CDR3 nucleotides are TGTGCCACCAGCAGATCCCCCGGGGCCGGGGAGCTGTTTTTT. Its translation is CATSRSPGAGELFF.

This CDR3 reads CASIPSGTGFREQYF. The CDR3 nucleotides read TGTGCCAGCATCCCTTCTGGGACAGGGTTTCGGGAGCAGTACTTC. The rearrangement links TRBV28 to TRBJ2-7; 9 bases line up with TRBD1. The CDR3 spans 15 residues. Germline trimming cut 7 bases from V and 7 bases from J; bases unmatched to any gene: 14. In germline, CDR1 is MDHEN, CDR2 SYDVKM.

The chain employs TRBV6-1 and TRBJ1-1; D is undetermined. The length of the CDR3 is 13 residues. The V end was cut by 11 bases, the J end by 1 base, with 14 bases between. CDR1 is MNHNS and CDR2 is SASEGT in the germline V gene. The chain's CDR3 is CAARFSGNTEAFF. The CDR3 bases are TGTGCCGCCCGTTTCTCGGGGAACACTGAAGCTTTCTTT.

This clone was observed a handful of times. CDR3 residues: CASSWGTGGETQYF. In DNA form, the CDR3 reads TGTGCCAGCAGCTGGGGGACAGGGGGAGAGACCCAGTACTTC. The rearrangement links TRBV5-6 to TRBJ2-5; 11 positions match TRBD1. The CDR3 loop spans 14 amino acids. The germline V gene has CDR1 SGHDT and CDR2 YYEEEE. The V segment lost 3 bases and the J segment 4 bases; nucleotides outside the gene matches: 2.

The chain recombines TRBV19 with TRBJ2-1, with 11 bases identical to TRBD2. Germline V CDR1 and CDR2: LNHDA, SQIVND (reference sequence). The CDR3 has 14 amino acids. Trimming at V came to 5 bases and at J to 7 bases, leaving 4 bases not matched to a gene. The CDR3 DNA follows: TGTGCCAGTAGTGCACTAGCGGGAGTGAATGAGCAGTTCTTC. Encoded protein: CASSALAGVNEQFF. The whole variable domain, filled in from reference TRBV19 and TRBJ2-1, reads DGGITQSPKYLFRKEGQNVTLSCEQNLNHDAMYWYRQDPGQGLRLIYYSQIVNDFQKGDIAEGYSVSREKKESFPLTVTSAQKNPTAFYLCASSALAGVNEQFFGPGTRLTVL.

This chain links TRBV29-1 with TRBJ1-1; D not certain. Trimming pared 5 bases from V and 4 bases from J, leaving 8 bases between. The CDR3 length is 11 residues. The germline V gene has CDR1 SQVTM and CDR2 ANQGSEA. CDR3 DNA sequence: TGCAGCGTTTACTCGGGCACTGAAGCTTTCTTT. Encoded protein: CSVYSGTEAFF.

This chain uses TRBV2 with TRBJ2-7, with D possibly being TRBD2 (6 bases). The CDR3 spans 16 residues. Per germline, CDR1 SNHLY and CDR2 FYNNEI. Trimming removed 0 bases at V and 0 bases at J, with 12 bases between. CDR3 nucleotides: TGTGCCAGCAGTGAAGCGACCCGGGACTCCTCCTACGAGCAGTACTTC. This gives the protein CASSEATRDSSYEQYF.

This chain uses TRBV6-5 with TRBJ2-5, with D perhaps matching TRBD2 (6 bases). Germline V lookup: CDR1 MNHEY, CDR2 SVGAGI. V lost 6 bases and J 5 bases, leaving 16 bases between the germline ends. The CDR3 has 14 amino acids. The CDR3 nucleotides are TGTGCCAGCAGGGGACTCTCCTCGGAGGAGACCCAGTACTTC. Translating it yields CASRGLSSEETQYF.

Comments on this clone: Other DNA sequences in this specimen translate into the identical CDR3. The chain recombines TRBV14 with TRBJ2-5, with D uncertain. V was shortened by 3 bases and J by 5 bases, with 4 bases between the two germline ends. This CDR3 has 11 amino acids. The germline gives CDR1 SGHDN, CDR2 FVKESK. The CDR3 sequence: CASSHGETQYF. In nucleotides, the CDR3 is TGTGCCAGCAGCCACGGGGAGACCCAGTACTTC. Full variable domain (remainder filled in from reference TRBV14 and TRBJ2-5): EAGVTQFPSHSVIEKGQTVTLRCDPISGHDNLYWYRRVMGKEIKFLLHFVKESKQDESGMPNNRFLAERTGGTYSTLKVQPAELEDSGVYFCASSHGETQYFGPGTRLLVL.

The chain combines TRBV9 with TRBJ2-5; 10 positions agree with TRBD2. This CDR3 contains 19 residues. J was trimmed by 4 bases and V by 4 bases; bases with no gene match: 19. Germline V gives CDR1 SGDLS, CDR2 YYNGEE. CDR3 residues: CASSPRETSGTLYRETQYF. In DNA form, the CDR3 reads TGTGCCAGCAGCCCGAGGGAAACTAGCGGGACCCTGTATCGAGAGACCCAGTACTTC.

Details on this clone: Other DNA variants within this sample encode the same CDR3. The chain carries TRBV28 and TRBJ1-2; weak D call: TRBD1 (5 bases). Germline CDR1 is MDHEN and CDR2 is SYDVKM. The ends were cut back, 1 base at V and 3 bases at J, with 6 bases in the middle. The CDR3 runs 13 residues. CDR3 coding DNA: TGTGCCAGCAGTTTATCGGGGGACTATGGCTACACCTTC. Its protein is CASSLSGDYGYTF.

This sequence joins TRBV5-5 and TRBJ2-7; 11 bases map to TRBD2. The CDR3 extends over 18 amino acids. The V gene end was trimmed by 0 bases and the J gene end by 3 bases; junction bases not matched to a gene: 11. Germline assignment: CDR1 SGHKS and CDR2 YYEKEE (reference sequence). CDR3 sequence reads: CASSLVGWETSGDYEQYF. The CDR3 DNA reads as TGTGCCAGCAGCTTGGTCGGGTGGGAGACTAGCGGGGACTACGAGCAGTACTTC.